The T cell receptor beta chain under discussion was sequenced for a study of regulatory T cells in long-lasting Graves disease. The germline gives CDR1 MNHNS, CDR2 SASEGT. The CDR3 runs to 13 residues. V gave up 7 bases and J gave up 4 bases, with 13 bases separating them. Arm-PCR of CDR3 regions and iRepertoire HTBI primers were used to build TCR beta libraries. How the authors handled the data: Some 60 TRBV and about 15 TRBJ segments were identified across samples. Each CDR3 protein gets one entry after TCRdb re-called the multiplex PCR reads with MiXCR. TCRdb's processing, not the study's, gives the V and J calls here. The profile shows more than 300,000 distinct CDR3 sequences, roughly 15% of them singletons. As to time point: newly diagnosed GD, antithyroid drugs for less than 3 months. Construction of the TCR library relied on RNA isolated from PBMCs. A peripheral blood sample, around 8.5 milliliters in volume, was drawn into EDTA tubes.

This clonotype has just a few counts. The V gene is TRBV6-1, the J gene TRBJ1-1; D gene unclear. The material sequenced was peripheral blood mononuclear cells (PBMCs), taken at new diagnosis, from a patient treated with antithyroid drugs. This clonotype originated in a female donor with Graves disease. The CDR3 DNA follows: TGTGCCAGCATTATTACGCTGGGCACTGAAGCTTTCTTT. Protein product: CASIITLGTEAFF.